This T cell receptor (beta chain) came from a study of T-cell memory formation after mild COVID-19. Study-wide context: Each donor largely had its own TCR clusters.

The CDR3 spans 16 residues. The V gene lost 4 bases and the J gene lost 6 bases, with 20 bases spanning the gap. Germline V gene data show CDR1 as SGHRS and CDR2 as YFSETQ. TCRdb analysed the 5' RACE reads with MiXCR anew, one entry per CDR3 protein. The sample holds approximately 480,000 distinct CDR3 sequences, roughly 18% seen once. This clonotype was detected only a few times. This TCR was recovered from an adult woman who had mild COVID-19 (a few samples of this study predate the infection). Cell type and time point are not known. Specimen: PBMCs or a T cell subset sorted from them (not recorded which). The chain uses TRBV5-1 and TRBJ2-1, with D perhaps being TRBD1 or TRBD2 (5 bases each). The CDR3 loop reads CASSQGDRMGFNEQFF. The CDR3 DNA reads TGCGCCAGCAGCCAGGGAGACCGTATGGGGTTCAATGAGCAGTTCTTC.